Sequencing of this TCR beta chain was carried out in a study of blood T cells in healthy people across ages. V was trimmed by 6 bases and J by 5 bases, leaving 7 bases between them. The CDR3 is 11 residues long. Germline V CDR1 and CDR2: SQVTM, ANQGSEA. A J-beta primer mix and a sample-barcoded 5' primer were used in a second PCR of about 7 to 12 cycles. The authors tagged each cDNA molecule using a template-switch adaptor with 12 random nucleotides. TCRdb ran MiXCR on the 5' RACE reads and lists one entry per CDR3 protein. The profile covers roughly 700,000 distinct CDR3 sequences, with 45% to 50% appearing a single time and roughly 31% taken by the ten largest. This clonotype turned up a few times. No antigen is known for it. Findings of the study overall: TCR beta diversity correlated strongly with naive T cell percentage.

The chain carries TRBV29-1 and TRBJ2-2; weak D call: TRBD2 (5 bases). Sequenced sample: blood. The clonotype comes from a woman in her fifties or sixties in good health. The CDR3 spells CSVGSTGELFF. Here the CDR3 DNA reads TGCAGCGTGGGGAGTACCGGGGAGCTGTTTTTT.